The following is a T cell receptor (beta chain) sequence with its context. Its antigen remains unidentified. Profiled with immunoSEQ multiplex PCR; TCRdb holds only in-frame clones, not every one. The data show under 70,000 clones, 84% seen once. The data belong to a study of a mutant IDH1 vaccine in newly diagnosed glioma. On the study more broadly: The start of vaccination came 4-6 weeks after radiotherapy alone, or with temozolomide cycles. Patients got radiotherapy, temozolomide, or both beforehand, and most got both.

Study results and caveats: Immune responses induced by vaccination arose in about 93% of the patients.

V gave up 0 bases and J gave up 1 base, with 7 bases separating them. The CDR3 totals 14 residues. CDR1 and CDR2 from the germline V gene are SGDLS and YYNGEE. The time point here: week 23, last vaccination. In every dose of vaccine, 300 ug of mutant IDH1 20-mer peptide was given alongside topical imiquimod. There were new WHO grade 3 or 4 astrocytomas in the donors, and these were IDH1-mutant and ATRX-lost. Sample: PBMCs, taken from a glioma patient whose treatment included an IDH1 peptide vaccine. This chain connects TRBV9 to TRBJ1-2; D unclear. This TCR was recovered from a man between 18 and 29 years old with glioma. The CDR3 sequence: CASSVGSGNYGYTF. The CDR3 bases are TGTGCCAGCAGCGTAGGATCGGGTAACTATGGCTACACCTTC.